This TCR beta chain was observed in a study of cytomegalovirus exposure and HLA in healthy donors (dated by TCRdb to 2017 to 2019). Looking at the study overall: According to an earlier analysis of 587 of the donors, roughly 180 million T cells yielded approximately 120 million unique TCR beta sequences and 276 Gb of sequence data. A later genetic analysis used genome-wide SNP genotypes for about 65% of the 666 donors, treating that subset as a discovery cohort. An early release covering 550 to 650 HLA-typed donors comprised 250 to 350 gigabases of sequencing data and about 90 million unique TCR sequences. Rather than using new phenotypic data, the later analysis identified candidate immune exposures from TCR beta sequences and from how often those sequences occurred across donors. Roughly 5 DR-DQ haplotypes were treated as single units for association and clustering because of strong linkage in the cohort. Donor age, sex, ethnicity and CMV serostatus were compiled alongside the repertoire data. To decide whether each TCR beta V gene segment behaved as functional or pseudogenic, an earlier analysis of some 540 of the donors relied on high-throughput TCR beta sequencing. Typing coverage differed by locus: A, B, C, DRB1 and DQB1 were typed in roughly 629-630 donors, DQA1 in around 500, DPA1 in around 580, and DPB1 in 450 to 490. The T cell repertoires of several hundred subjects were profiled by immunosequencing and related to cytomegalovirus serostatus. All discovery cohort repertoires had been generated using a single sequencing platform. In a later analysis, previously published TCR beta repertoires from 550 to 700 donors were re-analyzed and high-resolution HLA genotyping was added so that TCR occurrence patterns could be studied. High-throughput TCR immunosequencing, statistical association of individual TCRs with disease status, and machine learning were combined to predict cytomegalovirus infection status. Besides the first cohort of roughly 640 subjects, a separate validation cohort made up of 120 different subjects was used. Of the 398 genotyped donors, over 65% fell in the genetic ancestry cluster associated with self-reported Caucasian donors. Among several hundred genotyped donors of the cohort, an average of roughly 230,000 unique TCR beta nucleotide sequences was sequenced per donor, of which about 19% were non-productive. HLA typing included class I and class II loci at four-digit resolution. The study was designed to test whether signatures of past pathogen exposure could be identified by cataloging public T cell receptors. Study-level results and caveats: In an earlier analysis of 587 of the donors, most TCR beta V segments were observed in productive rearrangements about 90% or about 30% of the time, broadly matching IMGT annotations. A further reported finding was that TCR beta sequences accurately predicted the HLA-A and HLA-B alleles for most subjects in the first cohort. Assigning TCR associations to individual alleles was difficult when HLA alleles, especially DR and DQ, strongly co-occurred. Because counts were too low, under 20 rarely observed V segments, including chromosome 9 orphons, were left out of the earlier analysis of 500 to 750 of the donors. Several of the top co-occurrence clusters appeared to be linked to parvovirus B19, influenza, CMV and Epstein-Barr virus, according to a later analysis. According to the authors, the approach could potentially be generalized to other disease states and immunological phenotypes. Correlated functional status among segregating V segments might reflect linkage disequilibrium, but an unknown experimental factor could not be ruled out. Because the 87-base-pair reads could not distinguish some IMGT-functional V segments, including TRBV6-2 and TRBV6-3, those segments were excluded. Compared with the approximately 710-donor mean, donors in an Asian-associated ancestry cluster had fewer N-insertions in productive TCRs, according to a later genetic analysis. In a later genetic analysis, a missense DCLRE1C variant was associated with V-gene and J-gene trimming of TCR beta chains, and the association was replicated in an independent cohort. Because HLA typing was missing for some donors at each locus, association tests included only the typed subset. This cohort had only TCR beta chains sequenced, and the lack of alpha or paired-chain data limited which features could be detected. According to a later analysis, most CMV-associated TCR beta chains appeared to be HLA-restricted, and the HLA associations seemed to be driven largely by CMV exposure. The presence/absence analyses assumed that sequencing depth was roughly uniform across donors, and that assumption may not be true. The sequencing pipeline was judged likely to have produced a cluster of highly shared sequence variants as a technical artifact. Three of the identified cytomegalovirus-associated TCR beta chains were confirmed in vitro to be specific for cytomegalovirus antigens. Most TCR sequences were seen in very few donors, while some public TCRs were found in many individuals. In a later analysis, TCR association rates were found to vary across HLA loci, with the most associated TCRs seen for DRB1 alleles and the fewest for HLA-C alleles. In a later analysis, HLA-associated TCR beta chains showed more clonal expansion and lower generation probabilities than non-associated chains that were equally common. Immune exposure information for the cohort was limited to CMV serostatus. In both the original and validation cohorts, the classifier was reported to diagnose cytomegalovirus status with high specificity and sensitivity. The study gave a list of under 200 TCR beta chains associated with cytomegalovirus. A later analysis associated about 17,000 TCR beta sequences with specific HLA alleles at a false discovery rate of 0.05.

In total, more than 500 healthy bone marrow donors made up the cohort. Cohort members were all nominally healthy when sampled, although unrecorded immune exposures were likely present. The donor tested CMV seropositive, placing the donor among the roughly 300 seropositive members of the cohort. Every donor gave a peripheral blood sample, and the peripheral blood mononuclear cells from that sample were used for TCR beta sequencing. The Qiagen DNeasy Blood Extraction Kit was used to extract genomic DNA from the blood cell samples. Library preparation was by the immunoSEQ multiplex PCR assay. For the multiplex PCR, a mixture combining 60 forward primers for TCR Vbeta segments and 13 reverse primers for TCR Jbeta segments was used. The CDR3 region of rearranged TCR beta genes was amplified from genomic DNA by a multiplex PCR assay. On the Illumina HiSeq System, the amplified TCR beta libraries were sequenced as 87-base-pair reads. The study's processing was this. In a later analysis, 70 million to 95 million unique TCR beta chains were counted across the roughly 610 repertoires, and roughly 11 million of these chains were shared by at least two donors. Raw reads were error-corrected and collapsed into unique sequences with a nearest-neighbor algorithm that merged closely related sequences to remove PCR and sequencing errors. To assign V, D and J gene segments, CDR3 sequences were aligned to IMGT reference sequences. For a sequence to be retained, at least a six-nucleotide match to both a V gene segment and a J gene segment was required. A rearrangement was called productive if the CDR3 had no stop codons and remained in frame with V and J, and every other rearrangement was called non-productive. Following IMGT convention, CDR3 was defined as the stretch from the second conserved V-encoded cysteine to the conserved J-encoded phenylalanine. The earlier analysis of 450 to 750 of the donors excluded any sequence lacking an unambiguous match to a single V gene segment. In an earlier analysis of more than 500 of the donors, a V segment was called functional when productive rearrangements were above 56.7%, and segregating when the standard deviation between donors exceeded 5%. To diagnose cytomegalovirus status from the catalog of TCR beta chain sequences, a statistical classification framework was built. In a later analysis, TCR nucleotide sequences were compared against IMGT/GENE-DB human TR gene sequences so that V and J genes could be assigned. Using the TCRdist pipeline, a later analysis assigned CDR3 sequences along with most-parsimonious VDJ recombination scenarios. In a later analysis, every TCR beta chain was defined by the combination of its CDR3 amino acid sequence and its V-gene family, and reads without a unique V-gene family were dropped. To address suspected cross-contamination and a sequencing artifact, a later analysis removed approximately 590 highly shared, low-generation-probability nucleotide sequences. In a later analysis, a clonal expansion index was calculated for each public chain from normalized within-repertoire ranks of inferred template counts. In a later analysis, generation probabilities were computed with a VDJ recombination model fitted to out-of-frame rearrangements, and the resulting probabilities were checked against IGoR. In a later analysis, hypergeometric tests were used to score TCR-TCR, TCR-HLA and TCR-CMV co-occurrence, with a repertoire-size bias correction applied to TCR pairs. To estimate false discovery rates, a later analysis permuted the HLA or CMV assignments 20 times. In a later analysis, co-occurring TCRs were grouped using DBSCAN, with TCRdist sequence similarity added in when clustering inside HLA-allele-positive subsets. Repertoires with fewer than 30,000 or more than 120,000 public chains, plus five repertoires with anomalous nucleotide sharing, were excluded from co-occurrence clustering. Here the immuneACCESS table is served through TCRdb, limited to in-frame sequences with V and J called. Missing clones are a known gap in these copies; in checked studies unresolved V genes cover under half, and the rest lacks a known reason. V and J calls and clone size are given by that table; D and trimming were obtained from the DNA. The record for this sample contains some 80,000 clones. The top ten clonotypes cover roughly 13% of the sample.

As for this clone: What this receptor recognizes is not known.

V was cut back by 0 bases and J by 1 base, leaving a gap of 22 bases between them. CDR1 and CDR2 are drawn from the germline V gene: SGHRS, YFSETQ. From cysteine to phenylalanine, the CDR3 is 19 amino acids long. Kept here is only the CDR3 DNA, which spans 57 bases and is read in frame from base 1. The sequenced sample consisted of PBMCs. The receptor was derived from a man aged 50-60 years in good health and CMV-seropositive. The chain is encoded by TRBV5-1 joined to TRBJ1-1, with the D segment identity uncertain. The CDR3 loop reads CASSLDGPRPRVGNTEAFF. The sequence in DNA is TGCGCCAGCAGCTTGGATGGTCCCAGGCCCAGAGTCGGGAACACTGAAGCTTTCTTT.